This T cell receptor beta chain was recorded in a study of cytomegalovirus exposure and HLA in healthy donors. This clone was detected once. Trimming stripped 0 bases from V and 9 bases from J, with 9 bases between. Germline values: CDR1 SGHNT, CDR2 YYREEE (reference sequence). This CDR3 is 12 amino acids long. In the PCR, 60 Vbeta and 13 Jbeta primers were used. Using immunoSEQ multiplex PCR, the repertoire was profiled, and TCRdb retains in-frame clones only, with some absent. The table has 100,000 or so clones, around 85% seen once. The TCR was taken from a young man in good health and CMV-seropositive. The sample was PBMCs. The rearrangement links TRBV5-4 to TRBJ1-2; D is uncertain. The CDR3 DNA reads as TGTGCCAGCAGCTTGGCGCGCGTTAGCTACACCTTC. This encodes CASSLARVSYTF.